This record concerns one TCR beta chain sequence. Its cognate antigen is unknown. The data belong to a study of CXCR3-negative and CXCR3-positive naive CD8 T cells. Overall study results and limits: CXCR3-positive naive cells had more hydrophobic TRB CDR3s than CXCR3-negative naive cells.

The libraries of TRB cDNA were constructed through 5' RACE using UMI labels. Following a re-call of the 5' RACE reads, TCRdb has one entry per CDR3 protein and lacks DNA. The listing records 75,000 to 100,000 distinct CDR3 sequences. Naive CD8+ T cells displayed a CD45RO-CCR7+CD27+CD95- phenotype. Source material: naive CXCR3+ CD8+ T cells from blood. Indicated subset: CD45RO-CCR7+CD27+CD95- naive CD8+ T cells expressing CXCR3 (TNR3+). The receptor was isolated from a human donor in good health. Some clones in this sample may be carry-over from other donors' samples.

CDR3 sequence: CASTGAGQPQHF. The V call is TRBV12-3 or TRBV12-4, the J call TRBJ1-5; lacking DNA, the TRBD1 call made by TCRdb goes unchecked. The CDR3 runs to 12 residues.